This T cell receptor (beta chain) was retrieved from a study of blood T cell repertoires in COVID-19. Looking at the study overall: Sites across the United States, Italy and Spain contributed samples from acute and convalescent COVID-19. Sample material is recorded as cDNA or gDNA derived from T cells, B-cell-depleted T cells, or PBMCs.

As handled by the study authors: From reference gene primer amplification, estimates of nucleated cell counts were derived. The protocol was immunoSEQ multiplex PCR, while the TCRdb copy is restricted to in-frame clones and leaves out a portion. V and J calls and clone size are given by that table; D and trimming were obtained from the DNA. The profile shows some 140,000 clones, 83% of them singletons. During active infection, Seattle patients enrolled and were then monitored through disease. In germline, CDR1 is LNHDA, CDR2 SQIVND (reference sequence). This CDR3 contains 14 residues. Trimming took off 6 bases at V and 4 bases at J, with 15 bases between the two ends.

The source is a woman aged 60-75 years with COVID-19, enrolled during active disease. Material for sequencing was peripheral blood. This rearrangement joins TRBV19 to TRBJ1-1; maybe TRBD1 (6 bases). CDR3 nucleotide sequence: TGTGCCAGTAGCCCCGGGGGGGGCTTCACTGAAGCTTTCTTT. As protein: CASSPGGGFTEAFF. Drawing the rest from reference TRBV19 and TRBJ1-1, the complete variable domain is DGGITQSPKYLFRKEGQNVTLSCEQNLNHDAMYWYRQDPGQGLRLIYYSQIVNDFQKGDIAEGYSVSREKKESFPLTVTSAQKNPTAFYLCASSPGGGFTEAFFGQGTRLTVV.